This TCR beta chain was captured in a study of cytomegalovirus exposure and HLA in healthy donors. Broader study findings: Investigators reported under 200 TCR beta chains as tied to cytomegalovirus. Most TCR sequences were rare, but some public TCRs occurred in many donors.

The CDR3 loop spans 15 amino acids. The junction had 8 bases not matched to a gene; V was cut back by 5 bases and J by 2 bases. The V gene's germline CDR1 is SNHLY and CDR2 FYNNEI. Produced via immunoSEQ multiplex PCR; TCRdb's table is partial and in-frame only. Here the sample spans roughly 130,000 clones, roughly 91% being singletons. As to this clone: Its matching antigen is unknown.

The sequence was obtained from a man aged 30 to 45 in good health and CMV-seronegative. The chain couples TRBV2 to TRBJ1-1; 7 positions agree with TRBD1. Specimen: PBMCs. In DNA, the CDR3 is TGTGCCAGCAGTCCTCTGACAGGGCCCAACACTGAAGCTTTCTTT. Protein sequence: CASSPLTGPNTEAFF.